This TCR beta chain was recorded in a study of T cells in women clearing cervical HPV infection (dated by TCRdb to the late 2010s). Context from the whole study: The cases were fewer than 30 women with histologically confirmed HPV16-related CIN3 or worse, and 2 of these cases were invasive cancers. The approximately 25 controls were women who cleared a single incident HPV16 infection within 12 months without developing precancer or cancer. Blood from cases was drawn at the visit where the lesion was first identified, while blood from controls was drawn once the infection was no longer detected. Among cases, blood sampling came a median of 149 days after lesion detection, with an interquartile range of about 80 to 230 days. Because only a few women had HLA typing data, the possibility that HLA type acted as a confounder could not be ruled out. The exploratory proof-of-principle case-control study was nested within the Guanacaste HPV Natural History Study in Costa Rica and compared TCR repertoires across cervical HPV16 outcomes. Cases and controls were matched on year of sample collection and on age within five years. A median age of approximately 34 years was observed in cases versus under 40 in controls, and no significant differences in baseline characteristics were found. The parent cohort enrolled 10,049 women aged 18 or older in Guanacaste, Costa Rica, in about 1992 to 1994 and followed the women for seven years. As quality controls, five blinded duplicates were added to each group, bringing the total to 60 or so samples made up of approximately 50 participants and some ten replicates. The research as a whole found: Because the number of T cells in each sample was unknown, differences in richness could reflect differing T-cell content rather than repertoire biology. By combining richness with V gene abundances, random forest classifiers separated cases from controls with an estimated AUC of about 0.83. Across sequencing depths, CIN3+ cases showed significantly higher TCR repertoire richness than controls, but evenness did not differ between the groups. Lower TRBV6-7 relative abundance was observed in cases than in controls (roughly 0.11% versus 0.16%; Bonferroni P = 0.0008). The cross-sectional design could not show whether associations preceded infection or resulted from it; effector/memory subsets and HPV-specific T cells were not isolated.

The germline ends are 13 bases apart after V is trimmed by 6 bases and J by 3 bases. From its cysteine to its phenylalanine, the CDR3 spans 13 amino acids. The DNA shown is the part of the CDR3 that was read: 30 bases, in frame from base 1. CDR1 and CDR2 are drawn from the germline V gene (reference sequence): DFQATT, SNEGSKA. Points on this clone: This receptor's antigen is unknown. The DNA ends 3 residues before the CDR3 does, and the rest of the CDR3 is filled in from the germline J gene.

Every participant had a single incident cervical HPV16 infection, and prevalent HPV16 infections were excluded. Cervical HPV DNA was detected with MY09/MY11 PCR, and genotyping was done with dot-blot hybridization. Around 15 mL of heparinized blood were centrifuged, and the buffy coat was split into aliquots, frozen at -30 degrees C, and then kept at -80 degrees C. QIAGEN kits were used to extract genomic DNA from the buffy coat specimens. The immunoSEQ assay used multiplex PCR to amplify TCR beta CDR3 regions from an average of roughly 1,200 ng of genomic DNA per sample. To correct primer bias, the assay used a complete synthetic TCR repertoire to set an amplification baseline. The amplicons were sequenced using the Illumina platform. As for the authors' bioinformatics: Sequences were error-corrected by clustering with frequency ratios and a modified nearest-neighbor algorithm and were then analyzed in the immunoSEQ Analyzer with IMGT gene definitions. At each rarefaction depth, TCR richness and evenness were averaged across 20 rarefaction repeats, and samples with fewer sequences than that depth were excluded. Wilcoxon rank sum tests with FDR correction were used to compare relative abundances of V, D and J genes between the groups. In the blinded duplicates, the intraclass correlation was over 95% for TCR richness and averaged about 80% across 66 gene segments. In TCRdb, the immuneACCESS table is reduced to in-frame sequences with V and J assigned. These tables do not hold every clone; where another copy was compared, an unresolved V gene accounts for under half, and the others remain unexplained. V and J calls and clone size are those listed in that table; D and trimming were worked out from the DNA. The table of this sample itemizes some 28,000 clones. The ten most abundant clones make up around a sixth of the sample.

Material for sequencing was blood buffy coat. The receptor was derived from a woman aged 18-70 years with a cervical HPV16 infection that either progressed to CIN3+ or cleared (not recorded which). This chain is built from TRBV20-1 and TRBJ2-3, and perhaps TRBD1 as D gene, on 6 matching bases. Partial CDR3 DNA: TGCAGTGCCAACAGGGCGGAGACAGATACG. This gives the protein CSANRAETDT. The whole CDR3 sequence reads CSANRAETDTQYF.